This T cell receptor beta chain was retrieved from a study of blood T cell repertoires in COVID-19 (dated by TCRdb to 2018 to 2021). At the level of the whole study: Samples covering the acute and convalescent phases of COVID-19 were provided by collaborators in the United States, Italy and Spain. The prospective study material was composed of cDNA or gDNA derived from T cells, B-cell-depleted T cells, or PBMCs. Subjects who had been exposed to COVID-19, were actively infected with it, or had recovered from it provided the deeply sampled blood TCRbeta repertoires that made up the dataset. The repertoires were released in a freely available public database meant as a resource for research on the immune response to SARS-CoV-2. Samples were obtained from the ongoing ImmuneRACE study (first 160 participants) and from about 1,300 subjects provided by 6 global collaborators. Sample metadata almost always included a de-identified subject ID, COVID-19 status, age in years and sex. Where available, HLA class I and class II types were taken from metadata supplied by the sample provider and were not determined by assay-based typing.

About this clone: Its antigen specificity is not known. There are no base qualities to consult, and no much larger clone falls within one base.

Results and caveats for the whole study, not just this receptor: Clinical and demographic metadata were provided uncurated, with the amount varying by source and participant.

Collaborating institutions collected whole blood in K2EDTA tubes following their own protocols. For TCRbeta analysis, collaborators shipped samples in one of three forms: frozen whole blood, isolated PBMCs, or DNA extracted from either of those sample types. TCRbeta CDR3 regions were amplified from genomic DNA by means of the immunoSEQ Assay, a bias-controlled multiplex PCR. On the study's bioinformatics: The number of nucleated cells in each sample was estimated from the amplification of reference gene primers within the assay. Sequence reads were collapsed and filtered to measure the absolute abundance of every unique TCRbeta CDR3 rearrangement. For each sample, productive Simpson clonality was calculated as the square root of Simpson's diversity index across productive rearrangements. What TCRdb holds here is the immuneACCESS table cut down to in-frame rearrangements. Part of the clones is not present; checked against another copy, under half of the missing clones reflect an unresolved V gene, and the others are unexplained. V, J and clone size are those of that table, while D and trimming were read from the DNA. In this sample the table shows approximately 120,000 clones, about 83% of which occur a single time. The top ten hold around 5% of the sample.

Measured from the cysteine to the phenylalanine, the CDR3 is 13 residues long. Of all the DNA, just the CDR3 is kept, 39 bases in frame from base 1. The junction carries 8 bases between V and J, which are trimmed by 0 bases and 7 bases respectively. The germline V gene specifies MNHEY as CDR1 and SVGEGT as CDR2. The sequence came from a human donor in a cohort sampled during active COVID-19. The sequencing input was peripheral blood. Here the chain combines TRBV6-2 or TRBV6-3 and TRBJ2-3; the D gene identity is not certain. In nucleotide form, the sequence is TGTGCCAGCAGTTACTCCGGGTTGAATACGCAGTATTTT. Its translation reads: CASSYSGLNTQYF.